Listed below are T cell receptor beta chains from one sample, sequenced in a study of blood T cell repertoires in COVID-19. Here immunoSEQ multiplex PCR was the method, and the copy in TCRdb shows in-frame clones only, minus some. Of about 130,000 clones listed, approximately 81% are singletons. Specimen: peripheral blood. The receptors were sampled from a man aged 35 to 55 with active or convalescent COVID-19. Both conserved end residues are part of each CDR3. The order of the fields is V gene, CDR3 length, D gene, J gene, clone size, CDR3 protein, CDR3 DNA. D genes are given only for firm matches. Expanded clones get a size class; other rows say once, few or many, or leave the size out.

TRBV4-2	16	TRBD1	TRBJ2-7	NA	CASSQVGTGDSYEQYF	TGTGCCAGCAGCCAAGTGGGGACAGGCGACTCCTACGAGCAGTACTTC
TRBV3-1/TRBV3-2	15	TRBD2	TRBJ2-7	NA	CASSQDKREGLEQYF	TGTGCCAGCAGCCAAGACAAGCGGGAGGGCCTCGAGCAGTACTTC
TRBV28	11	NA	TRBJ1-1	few	CASNIPQRAFF	TGTGCCAGCAACATCCCTCAGCGGGCTTTCTTT
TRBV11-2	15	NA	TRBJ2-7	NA	CASSLKVGGEDEQYF	TGTGCCAGCAGCTTAAAAGTAGGAGGGGAGGACGAGCAGTACTTC
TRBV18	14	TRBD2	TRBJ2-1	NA	CASSPPTSEGEQFF	TGTGCCAGCTCACCACCGACTAGCGAGGGTGAGCAGTTCTTC
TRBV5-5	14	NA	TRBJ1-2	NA	CASRITDNVGGYTF	TGTGCCAGCAGAATTACGGACAACGTAGGTGGCTACACCTTC
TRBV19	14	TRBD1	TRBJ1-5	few	CASKGQGRNQPQHF	TGTGCCAGTAAGGGACAGGGGCGTAATCAGCCCCAGCATTTT
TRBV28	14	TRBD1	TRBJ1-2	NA	CASSQGASNYGYTF	TGTGCCAGCAGCCAGGGGGCTAGTAACTATGGCTACACCTTC
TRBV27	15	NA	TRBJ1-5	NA	CASSSTDRINQPQHF	TGTGCCAGCAGTTCCACAGACAGGATCAATCAGCCCCAGCATTTT
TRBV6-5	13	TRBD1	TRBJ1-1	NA	CASSTGGNTEAFF	TGTGCCAGCAGTACAGGGGGGAACACTGAAGCTTTCTTT
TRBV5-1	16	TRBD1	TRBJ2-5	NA	CASSLEDRGWQETQYF	TGCGCCAGCAGCTTGGAGGACAGGGGCTGGCAAGAGACCCAGTACTTC
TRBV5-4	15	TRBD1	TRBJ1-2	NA	CASSPPGQSNYGYTF	TGTGCCAGCAGCCCCCCGGGACAGAGTAACTATGGCTACACCTTC
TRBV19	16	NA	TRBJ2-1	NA	CASSIEIWSSYNEQFF	TGTGCCAGTAGTATCGAGATCTGGAGCTCCTACAATGAGCAGTTCTTC
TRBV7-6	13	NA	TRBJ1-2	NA	CASSLGGRGGYTF	TGTGCCAGCAGCTTAGGGGGGCGAGGTGGCTACACCTTC
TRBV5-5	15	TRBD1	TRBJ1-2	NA	CASSWATGGENGYTF	TGTGCCAGCAGCTGGGCGACAGGGGGCGAGAATGGCTACACCTTC
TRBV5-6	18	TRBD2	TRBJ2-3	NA	CASSLEPAGGLITDTQYF	TGTGCCAGCAGCTTGGAGCCAGCGGGGGGCCTAATCACAGATACGCAGTATTTT
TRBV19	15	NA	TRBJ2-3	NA	CASSIAAGVEDTQYF	TGTGCCAGTAGTATAGCGGCAGGGGTAGAGGATACGCAGTATTTT
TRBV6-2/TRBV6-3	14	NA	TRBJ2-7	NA	CASSFNRDPYEQYF	TGTGCCAGCAGTTTCAACAGGGACCCCTACGAGCAGTACTTC
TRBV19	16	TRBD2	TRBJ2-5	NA	CASSAGGAPGRETQYF	TGTGCCAGTAGTGCGGGGGGCGCCCCGGGTAGGGAGACCCAGTACTTC
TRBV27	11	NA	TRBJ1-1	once	CASRRSTEAFF	TGTGCCAGCAGGCGTAGCACTGAAGCTTTCTTT
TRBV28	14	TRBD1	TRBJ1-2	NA	CASRPVDRNYGYTF	TGTGCCAGCAGACCAGTGGACAGGAACTATGGCTACACCTTC
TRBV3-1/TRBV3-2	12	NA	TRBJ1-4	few	CASSPQNEKLFF	TGTGCCAGCAGCCCCCAGAATGAAAAACTGTTTTTT
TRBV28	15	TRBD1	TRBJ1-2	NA	CASSVTGGPLLGYTF	TGTGCCAGCAGTGTGACAGGGGGCCCCCTCTTAGGCTACACCTTC
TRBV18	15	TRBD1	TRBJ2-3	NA	CASSPGDRSTDTQYF	TGTGCCAGCTCACCGGGGGACAGGAGCACAGATACGCAGTATTTT